This TCR beta chain was captured by sequencing in a study of beta chain features in type 1 diabetes. Study-wide findings and caveats: For Type 1 diabetes patients, all four CD4+ subsets carried TCRB CDR3s that were moderately but significantly shorter.

For this clone: Its target is unknown.

Expressed TCRB transcripts were sequenced after all isolated RNA was converted to cDNA. Measured with immunoSEQ multiplex PCR; TCRdb has only the in-frame clones, and not every one. This sample has a few hundred thousand clones, with 8.5% to 10% found just once. This clonotype originated in a man aged 25 to 40 with type 1 diabetes. Sequencing input: central memory CD4+ T cells from blood.

CDR3 in DNA: TGTGCCAGCAGTGACGGGACAGGGAGAAACGAGCAGTACTTC. Its translation is CASSDGTGRNEQYF. The V and J genes are TRBV6-1 and TRBJ2-7; 9 nucleotides match TRBD1. Unmatched junction bases numbered 5, after V lost 3 bases and J lost 5 bases. The germline V gene encodes CDR1 MNHNS and CDR2 SASEGT. The CDR3 is 14 amino acids.